This TCR beta chain originates from a study of blood T cell repertoires in COVID-19. Authors' processing steps: Amplification from reference gene primers served as the basis for estimated nucleated cell counts. Clones were read by immunoSEQ multiplex PCR, and TCRdb kept only the in-frame ones, dropping some. That table is the source of V, J and clone size, and D and trimming were worked out from the DNA. The sample includes 10,000 to 15,000 clones, approximately 79% of them seen just once. This CDR3 contains 15 residues. Germline V CDR1 and CDR2: SGHTA, FQGNSA. V lost 8 bases and J lost 2, with 13 bases in between.

The rearrangement links TRBV7-2 to TRBJ2-6; possibly TRBD1 for D (7 bases). The sample was peripheral blood. The clonotype originates from a human donor in a cohort sampled during active COVID-19. The CDR3 spells CASAGGGPGANVLTF. Written as DNA, the CDR3 is TGTGCCAGCGCAGGAGGGGGCCCTGGGGCCAACGTCCTGACTTTC.